This is a list of T cell receptor beta chains from one sample in a study of T cell responses to AZD1222 COVID-19 vaccine. Repertoires were generated with immunoSEQ multiplex PCR, while TCRdb's copy carries only in-frame clones and drops some. The table has approximately 70,000 clones, 87% seen once. The sequencing here drew on peripheral blood, taken on day 0 of AZD1222 vaccination. These receptors were collected from an adult in good health. The CDR3 runs from the conserved cysteine through the conserved F or W. The order of the fields is V gene, clone size, J gene, D gene, CDR3 DNA, CDR3 protein. The D gene is left open where the match is weak. Clone size appears in some rows only: once, few, many, or a class for an expanded clone.

v_gene: TRBV12-3/TRBV12-4; abundance: NA; j_gene: TRBJ1-1; d_gene: NA; CDR3nt: TGTGCCAGCAGTTTAGTAGGGGGTGAAGCTTTCTTT; CDR3aa: CASSLVGGEAFF
v_gene: TRBV4-1; abundance: once; j_gene: TRBJ1-4; d_gene: NA; CDR3nt: TGCGCCAGCAGCCATCCCCCGGGGGCTTCTGCAACTAATGAAAAACTGTTTTTT; CDR3aa: CASSHPPGASATNEKLFF
v_gene: TRBV7-2; abundance: NA; j_gene: TRBJ2-2; d_gene: NA; CDR3nt: TGTGCCAGCAGCTTAGATGGTCGCGGCACCGGGGAGCTGTTTTTT; CDR3aa: CASSLDGRGTGELFF
v_gene: TRBV2; abundance: NA; j_gene: TRBJ1-3; d_gene: NA; CDR3nt: TGTGCCAGCAGCGTACCTCCGAACACCATATATTTT; CDR3aa: CASSVPPNTIYF
v_gene: TRBV27; abundance: once; j_gene: TRBJ1-1; d_gene: TRBD1; CDR3nt: TGTGCCAGCAGTTCCACGGGACAGCCTTACACTGAAGCTTTCTTT; CDR3aa: CASSSTGQPYTEAFF
v_gene: TRBV4-2; abundance: NA; j_gene: TRBJ2-5; d_gene: TRBD2; CDR3nt: TGTGCCAGCAGCCAAAGACTGTTAGGTGTGAGCGGGGGGCAGGAAGAGACCCAGTACTTC; CDR3aa: CASSQRLLGVSGGQEETQYF
v_gene: TRBV20-1; abundance: NA; j_gene: TRBJ1-2; d_gene: TRBD1; CDR3nt: TGCAGTGCCTTGACAGGGAATGGCTACACCTTC; CDR3aa: CSALTGNGYTF
v_gene: TRBV27; abundance: NA; j_gene: TRBJ2-7; d_gene: NA; CDR3nt: TGTGCCAGCAGTTTAGTAGGGAATTACGAGCAGTACTTC; CDR3aa: CASSLVGNYEQYF
v_gene: TRBV19; abundance: NA; j_gene: TRBJ1-5; d_gene: TRBD1; CDR3nt: TGTGCCAGTAGTGGAGGACAGGGGCGCAATCAGCCCCAGCATTTT; CDR3aa: CASSGGQGRNQPQHF
v_gene: TRBV4-1; abundance: NA; j_gene: TRBJ2-3; d_gene: NA; CDR3nt: TGCGCCAGCAGCCAATACGAGGGGGATACGCAGTATTTT; CDR3aa: CASSQYEGDTQYF
v_gene: TRBV3-1/TRBV3-2; abundance: NA; j_gene: TRBJ2-7; d_gene: TRBD2; CDR3nt: TGTGCCAGCAGCCACGGACTAGCGGGGGGTTACGAGCAGTACTTC; CDR3aa: CASSHGLAGGYEQYF
v_gene: TRBV27; abundance: NA; j_gene: TRBJ1-5; d_gene: TRBD1; CDR3nt: TGTGCCAGCAGCCGCGATACCATGACAGGGAAATTTCAGCCCCAGCATTTT; CDR3aa: CASSRDTMTGKFQPQHF
v_gene: TRBV5-3; abundance: NA; j_gene: TRBJ2-2; d_gene: NA; CDR3nt: TGTGCCAGAAGCCTACCCGGGACACTTAAAGGGGAGCTGTTTTTT; CDR3aa: CARSLPGTLKGELFF
v_gene: TRBV5-1; abundance: NA; j_gene: TRBJ1-3; d_gene: NA; CDR3nt: TGCGCCAGCAGCCCGGGGCTCTCTGGAAACACCATATATTTT; CDR3aa: CASSPGLSGNTIYF
v_gene: TRBV5-1; abundance: NA; j_gene: TRBJ1-6; d_gene: NA; CDR3nt: TGCGCCAGCAGCTTGGCCGGACGGGGCTCACCCCTCCACTTT; CDR3aa: CASSLAGRGSPLHF
v_gene: TRBV7-2; abundance: NA; j_gene: TRBJ2-1; d_gene: NA; CDR3nt: TGTGCCAGCAGCTTAGGCGTCTACCTCCTGCCTAATGAGCAGTTCTTC; CDR3aa: CASSLGVYLLPNEQFF
v_gene: TRBV18; abundance: NA; j_gene: TRBJ1-1; d_gene: NA; CDR3nt: TGTGCCAGCTCACCACAGGGGCCCCCTGAAGCTTTCTTT; CDR3aa: CASSPQGPPEAFF
v_gene: TRBV7-2; abundance: few; j_gene: TRBJ2-1; d_gene: NA; CDR3nt: TGTGCCAGCAGCTTAGGCGGAGTCGATGAGCAGTTCTTC; CDR3aa: CASSLGGVDEQFF
v_gene: TRBV2; abundance: NA; j_gene: TRBJ2-2; d_gene: TRBD1; CDR3nt: TGTGCCAGCAGGGGACAGCGCACCGGGGAGCTGTTTTTT; CDR3aa: CASRGQRTGELFF
v_gene: TRBV2; abundance: NA; j_gene: TRBJ1-5; d_gene: NA; CDR3nt: TGTGCCAGCAGTTTGTACGGCCTGATAGCAAATCAGCCCCAGCATTTT; CDR3aa: CASSLYGLIANQPQHF
v_gene: TRBV11-3; abundance: NA; j_gene: TRBJ2-5; d_gene: NA; CDR3nt: TGTGCCAGCAGCCGACGGGGCGGACAAGAGACCCAGTACTTC; CDR3aa: CASSRRGGQETQYF
v_gene: TRBV6-5; abundance: NA; j_gene: TRBJ1-5; d_gene: NA; CDR3nt: TGTGCCAGCAAAATGAGGGGTGGCAATCAGCCCCAGCATTTT; CDR3aa: CASKMRGGNQPQHF
v_gene: TRBV7-3; abundance: NA; j_gene: TRBJ2-2; d_gene: NA; CDR3nt: TGTGCCAGCAGCTTACGAGGGGGGCAGGTCACCGGGGAGCTGTTTTTT; CDR3aa: CASSLRGGQVTGELFF
v_gene: TRBV14; abundance: NA; j_gene: TRBJ2-3; d_gene: TRBD2; CDR3nt: TGTGCCAGCAGTCCTGATGTAACTAGCGCCGATACGCAGTATTTT; CDR3aa: CASSPDVTSADTQYF
v_gene: TRBV25-1; abundance: NA; j_gene: TRBJ2-2; d_gene: NA; CDR3nt: TGTGCCAGCAGTGAATTTACAGGGACTCACACCGGGGAGCTGTTTTTT; CDR3aa: CASSEFTGTHTGELFF
v_gene: TRBV5-1; abundance: once; j_gene: TRBJ1-1; d_gene: NA; CDR3nt: TGCGCCAGCAGCTCAGAGGACACTGAAGCTTTCTTT; CDR3aa: CASSSEDTEAFF
v_gene: TRBV5-1; abundance: NA; j_gene: TRBJ2-7; d_gene: TRBD2; CDR3nt: TGCGCCAGCAGCTTGGTGGGACTAGCGGGGGGCACCCCCTACGAGCAGTACTTC; CDR3aa: CASSLVGLAGGTPYEQYF
v_gene: TRBV5-1; abundance: NA; j_gene: TRBJ1-6; d_gene: TRBD1; CDR3nt: TGCGCCAGCAGCCTGGGGACAGGAGATCATTCACCCCTCCACTTT; CDR3aa: CASSLGTGDHSPLHF
v_gene: TRBV6-1; abundance: NA; j_gene: TRBJ2-1; d_gene: TRBD2; CDR3nt: TGTGCCAGCAGTGACCGGACTAGCGGGGGCGTCTACAATGAGCAGTTCTTC; CDR3aa: CASSDRTSGGVYNEQFF
v_gene: TRBV19; abundance: few; j_gene: TRBJ1-5; d_gene: NA; CDR3nt: TGTGCCAGTAGTACTCAGGTTAATCAGCCCCAGCATTTT; CDR3aa: CASSTQVNQPQHF
v_gene: TRBV2; abundance: NA; j_gene: TRBJ2-7; d_gene: NA; CDR3nt: TGTGCCAGCATTGACGTGACAGGAAGCTCCTACGAGCAGTACTTC; CDR3aa: CASIDVTGSSYEQYF
v_gene: TRBV3-1/TRBV3-2; abundance: NA; j_gene: TRBJ2-2; d_gene: TRBD2; CDR3nt: TGTGCCAGCAGCCAAGATTTAAGCGGGGGGACCTACACCGGGGAGCTGTTTTTT; CDR3aa: CASSQDLSGGTYTGELFF